This TCR beta chain was recovered during a study of T-cell memory formation after mild COVID-19. This clonotype came up a few times. Trimming removed 4 bases at V and 4 bases at J, with 20 bases between. Germline V gene lookup returns CDR1 MGHRA and CDR2 YSYEKL. This CDR3 contains 17 residues. TCRdb processed the 5' RACE reads anew with MiXCR; each CDR3 protein has one entry. The table includes a few hundred thousand distinct CDR3 sequences, around 30% detected once. This TCR was sampled from an adult woman who had mild COVID-19 (a few samples of this study predate the infection). Cell type and time point are not known. The rearrangement uses TRBV4-1 and TRBJ1-3, with unresolved D. Sequenced input: PBMCs or a T cell subset sorted from them (not recorded which). The CDR3 protein is CASSPTSQEAKGNTIYF. The DNA of the CDR3 is TGCGCCAGCAGCCCCACTAGTCAGGAGGCGAAAGGAAACACCATATATTTT.